This paragraph covers one T cell receptor beta chain sequence. Antigen unknown. Germline assignment: CDR1 SGDLS and CDR2 YYNGEE. V lost 0 bases to trimming and J lost 1 base, with 10 bases between them. The length of the CDR3 is 15 residues. The data were obtained in a study of blood T cells in healthy people across ages. Study outcomes and limitations: Whereas aged donors had fewer naive CD4+ cells, long-lived donors had more of them and higher diversity. Possibly, changes in expanded clonotypes were confounded because donor CMV status was unknown.

Russia was home to the donors, healthy Caucasian individuals aged about 6 to 90. Primed by a sample-barcoded 5' primer and a J-beta primer mix, a second PCR proceeded for 7 to 11 cycles. One entry per CDR3 protein, called by TCRdb with MiXCR from the 5' RACE reads. The data show about 810,000 distinct CDR3 sequences, under 40% seen once. The sequenced sample was blood. The rearrangement uses TRBV9 and TRBJ1-1; D call uncertain. This TCR was recovered from a man younger than 35 in good health. The CDR3 sequence is CASSVDQRTNTEAFF. The DNA for the CDR3 is TGTGCCAGCAGCGTAGACCAGCGCACGAACACTGAAGCTTTCTTT.